The clone carrying this TCR beta chain was counted only a few times. What it recognizes is unknown. Data came from immunoSEQ multiplex PCR; TCRdb stores just in-frame clones and leaves some out. The data hold 50,000 or so clones, with more than 85% observed a single time. This sample was included in a study of lymphopenia after photon versus proton radiotherapy. Regarding the study as a whole: After the lymphocyte nadir, photon-treated repertoires showed oligoclonal expansion, especially of CD8+ Temra cells.

The source of this sequence is a middle-aged woman with cholangiocarcinoma. The sample consisted of peripheral blood, taken from a patient treated with photon-based radiotherapy.

CDR3 in DNA: TGTGCCAGCAGTACCGGGAATCAGCCCCAGCATTTT. Protein sequence: CASSTGNQPQHF. J is TRBJ1-5 and V is TRBV25-1; D unresolved. Per germline, CDR1 MGHDK and CDR2 SYGVNS. The CDR3 runs to 12 residues. With 5 bases removed from V and 4 bases from J, the gap between germline ends came to 6 bases.